These 16 T cell receptor beta chains were all obtained from the same sample, sequenced in a study of technical replicates of blood from a handful of donors. Libraries were prepared by immunoSEQ multiplex PCR; TCRdb keeps only in-frame clonotypes and omits some of them. The repertoire consists of nearly 80,000 clones, with approximately 93% occurring once and the leading ten covering approximately 0.35%. What was sequenced was T cells isolated from PBMCs. The receptors shown here come from a human donor in good health.

The chain uses TRBV11-2 and TRBJ1-3; maybe TRBD1 (5 bases). This CDR3 is 18 amino acids long. V lost 5 bases and J 2 bases, leaving 22 bases between the germline ends. CDR1 and CDR2 (germline): SGHAT, FQNNGV. CDR3 amino acids: CASSRLTGGSITGNTIYF. For the CDR3, the DNA is TGTGCCAGCAGCCGTTTAACGGGGGGGAGTATAACTGGAAACACCATATATTTT.

This clone was recorded once. The chain joins TRBV7-6 to TRBJ2-2; perhaps TRBD2 as D (6 bases). Deletions cut 1 base from V and 4 bases from J, with 13 bases between. Germline assignment: CDR1 SGHVS and CDR2 FNYEAQ. The CDR3 loop spans 16 amino acids. The CDR3 DNA sequence: TGTGCCAGCAGCTTAGATCTAGCGCACCCCACCGGGGAGCTGTTTTTT. As protein: CASSLDLAHPTGELFF.

The table lists this clone with a count of one. The V gene is TRBV2, the J gene TRBJ1-2; no clear D gene. The V end lost 10 bases, the J end lost 2 bases, and 11 bases lay between the germline ends. Germline CDR1 is SNHLY and CDR2 is FYNNEI. The CDR3 consists of 12 residues. In DNA, the CDR3 is TGTGCCATTGGGGAGCGGAACTATGGCTACACCTTC. It is translated as CAIGERNYGYTF.

CDR3 in DNA: TGCAGCGTTGAAGATCGGGAACAGGGGACGGCTGAAGCTTTCTTT. As protein: CSVEDREQGTAEAFF. The chain joins TRBV29-1 to TRBJ1-1, with 7 nucleotides matching TRBD1. The germline V gene encodes CDR1 SQVTM and CDR2 ANQGSEA. J gave up 6 bases and V 0 bases, and 10 bases lay outside the gene matches. The CDR3 runs 15 residues.

This sequence joins TRBV23-1 and TRBJ2-1; maybe TRBD2 (5 bases). TRBV23-1 is noted as an ORF with a role that remains uncertain. V was clipped by 8 bases and J by 4 bases, with 18 bases between them. This CDR3 spans 15 amino acids. The CDR3 loop is CASWLLDGKYNEQFF. Here the CDR3 DNA reads TGCGCCAGCTGGTTACTAGACGGTAAATACAATGAGCAGTTCTTC.

The chain joins TRBV7-2 to TRBJ1-1; D may be TRBD1 (6 bases). The length of the CDR3 is 12 residues. The V end lost 5 bases, the J end lost 5 bases, and 9 bases lay between the germline ends. Germline loops: CDR1 SGHTA, CDR2 FQGNSA. CDR3 sequence reads: CASSPGVTEAFF. The CDR3 DNA reads TGTGCCAGCAGCCCAGGGGTAACTGAAGCTTTCTTT.

The rearrangement joins TRBV6-1 to TRBJ2-7; unclear D gene. V lost 2 bases and J lost 6, with 8 bases in between. Germline values: CDR1 MNHNS, CDR2 SASEGT. The CDR3 contains 12 residues. The CDR3 DNA is TGTGCCAGCAGTGAATGGCCGGGCGAGCAGTACTTC. Its protein is CASSEWPGEQYF.

The CDR3: CASSLAYQHRESYGYTF. CDR3 nucleotides: TGTGCCAGCAGCTTAGCGTATCAGCACCGGGAGAGCTATGGCTACACCTTC. The chain uses TRBV7-2 and TRBJ1-2, with unresolved D. This CDR3 is 17 amino acids long. V was cut by 0 bases and J by 4 bases, with 18 bases left in between. Germline V gives CDR1 SGHTA, CDR2 FQGNSA.

The chain is built from TRBV27 and TRBJ2-3; D possibly corresponds to TRBD2 (5 bases). Per germline, CDR1 MNHEY and CDR2 SMNVEV (reference sequence). CDR3 length: 14 residues. V was clipped by 8 bases and J by 6 bases, with 18 bases between them. Here the CDR3 reads CASSAREQYDTQYF. The DNA of the CDR3 is TGTGCCAGCTCAGCGAGGGAACAGTACGATACGCAGTATTTT.

This rearrangement joins TRBV19 to TRBJ2-5; 9 nucleotides align to TRBD1. V lost 7 bases, J lost 6 bases, and 9 bases stayed unmatched. The CDR3 is 14 residues long. CDR1 and CDR2 from the germline V gene are LNHDA and SQIVND (reference sequence). The CDR3 region has the DNA TGTGCCAGTAAAAGTACAGGGGGCCGGCAGACCCAGTACTTC. This sequence encodes CASKSTGGRQTQYF.

CDR3 bases: TGCGCCAGCAGCCAAGATCCGGAAGAGACCCAGTACTTC. As protein: CASSQDPEETQYF. The chain couples TRBV4-3 to TRBJ2-5; D not resolved. The germline V gene has CDR1 LGHNA and CDR2 YSLEER. Trimming took 0 bases from V and 3 from J, leaving 5 bases between them. The CDR3 contains 13 residues.

The CDR3 nucleotides read TGTGCCAGCAGCCAAGTCTCTAGAAGCTATGGCTACACCTTC. Translating gives CASSQVSRSYGYTF. V gene TRBV14 combines with J gene TRBJ1-2; D is uncertain. Deletions cut 1 base from V and 4 bases from J, with 10 bases between. CDR3 length equals 14 residues. The germline gives CDR1 SGHDN, CDR2 FVKESK. The full variable domain, rest sourced from reference TRBV14 and TRBJ1-2, is EAGVTQFPSHSVIEKGQTVTLRCDPISGHDNLYWYRRVMGKEIKFLLHFVKESKQDESGMPNNRFLAERTGGTYSTLKVQPAELEDSGVYFCASSQVSRSYGYTFGSGTRLTVV.

CDR3 nucleotides: TGTGCCAGCATCTCTTGCAGGGAAAGGTTGAGATACGAGCAGTACTTC. Amino acid sequence: CASISCRERLRYEQYF. The chain links TRBV21-1 to TRBJ2-7; TRBD1, the table's D call, was not compared with the DNA. TRBV21-1 is a listed pseudogene. The CDR3 runs 16 residues.

The chain couples TRBV7-3 to TRBJ2-1; maybe TRBD2 (5 bases). This CDR3 contains 15 residues. With 5 bases removed from V and 3 bases from J, the gap between germline ends came to 14 bases. CDR1 and CDR2 (germline): SGHTA, FQGTGA. The CDR3 sequence: CASSTSSGSYNEQFF. CDR3 bases: TGTGCCAGCAGCACCTCCTCGGGGAGCTACAATGAGCAGTTCTTC.

This clone showed up just once. The chain couples TRBV10-3 to TRBJ2-1; TRBD2 agrees at 11 bases. V shed 11 bases and J 2 bases; nucleotides not matched to a gene: 5. The germline V gene encodes CDR1 ENHRY and CDR2 SYGVKD. There are 14 residues in the CDR3. This CDR3 reads CAVSSGRAYNEQFF. Written as DNA, the CDR3 is TGTGCCGTAAGTAGCGGGAGGGCCTACAATGAGCAGTTCTTC.

The chain couples TRBV19 to TRBJ1-1, with D uncertain. The germline V gene has CDR1 LNHDA and CDR2 SQIVND (reference sequence). Trimming removed 4 bases from V and 0 bases from J, with 6 bases in between. The CDR3 is made up of 13 amino acids. The CDR3, as DNA: TGTGCCAGTAGTAGATCTATGAACACTGAAGCTTTCTTT. Its translation: CASSRSMNTEAFF.